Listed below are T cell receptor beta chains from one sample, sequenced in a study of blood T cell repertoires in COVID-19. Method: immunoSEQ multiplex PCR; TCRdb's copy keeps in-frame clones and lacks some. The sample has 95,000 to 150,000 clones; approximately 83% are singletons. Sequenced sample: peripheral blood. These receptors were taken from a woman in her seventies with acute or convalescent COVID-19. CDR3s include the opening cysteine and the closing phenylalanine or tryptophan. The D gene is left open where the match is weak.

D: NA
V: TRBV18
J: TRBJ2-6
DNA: TGTGCCAGCTCACCACGCGGGGGCGCGGATGGGGCCAACGTCCTGACTTTC
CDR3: CASSPRGGADGANVLTF

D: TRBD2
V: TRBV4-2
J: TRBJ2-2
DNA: TGTGCCAGCAGCCAAGAGGGAGGGGCGAACACCGGGGAGCTGTTTTTT
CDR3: CASSQEGGANTGELFF

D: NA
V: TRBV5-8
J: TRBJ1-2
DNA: TGTGCCAGCAGCTTGGAACAGAACTATGGCTACACCTTC
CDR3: CASSLEQNYGYTF

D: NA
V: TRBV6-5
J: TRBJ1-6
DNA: TGTGCCATCAACCCCGGGAACAGAGGCTATTCACCCCTCCACTTT
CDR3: CAINPGNRGYSPLHF

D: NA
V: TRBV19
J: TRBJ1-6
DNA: TGTGCCAGTAGTAAACGTCAGATTGATTCACCCCTCCACTTT
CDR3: CASSKRQIDSPLHF

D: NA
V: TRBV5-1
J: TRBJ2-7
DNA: TGCGCCAGCAGCTTGGCCAGGGACTACGAGCAGTACTTC
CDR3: CASSLARDYEQYF

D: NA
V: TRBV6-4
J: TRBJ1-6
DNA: TGTGCCAGCAGTGACTCAGTACAGGGTAATTCACCCCTCCACTTT
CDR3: CASSDSVQGNSPLHF

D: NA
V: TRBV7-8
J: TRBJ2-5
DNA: TGTGCCAGCAGCCTCCAGACTATTCAAGAGACCCAGTACTTC
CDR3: CASSLQTIQETQYF

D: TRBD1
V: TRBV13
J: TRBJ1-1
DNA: TGTGCCAGCAGCTTAGGCCAGGGGGGGAACACTGAAGCTTTCTTT
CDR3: CASSLGQGGNTEAFF

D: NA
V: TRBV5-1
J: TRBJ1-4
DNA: TGCGCCAGCAGCGCAGACAGTAATAATGAAAAACTGTTTTTT
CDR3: CASSADSNNEKLFF

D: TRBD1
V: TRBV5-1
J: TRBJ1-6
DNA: TGCGCCAGCAAAGCCGGGACAGAAAATTCACCCCTCCACTTT
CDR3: CASKAGTENSPLHF

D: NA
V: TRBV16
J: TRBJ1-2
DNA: TGTGCCAGCAGCCAATCGGGTGGGGCCGGCTACACCTTC
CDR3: CASSQSGGAGYTF

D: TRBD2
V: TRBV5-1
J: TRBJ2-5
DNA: TGCGCCAGCAGCTTGGCTTTAGCGGGGGACCAAGAGACCCAGTACTTC
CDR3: CASSLALAGDQETQYF

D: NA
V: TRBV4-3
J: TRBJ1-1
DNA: TGCGCCAGCAGCCAAGATGAGGCCTTGAACACTGAAGCTTTCTTT
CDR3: CASSQDEALNTEAFF

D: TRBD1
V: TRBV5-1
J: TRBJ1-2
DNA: TGCGCCAGCACCCGGGACAGGGTGGATGAAGGCTACACCTTC
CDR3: CASTRDRVDEGYTF